The entry below describes one T cell receptor (beta chain). CDR1 is SGHAT, CDR2 FQDESV, per germline (reference sequence). The junction had 6 bases not matched to a gene; V was cut back by 5 bases and J by 3 bases. The CDR3 is made up of 14 amino acids. The sample is drawn from a study of blood T cell repertoires in COVID-19. Study-level information: Donors in the United States, Italy and Spain gave samples during acute or convalescent COVID-19. PBMCs, B-cell-depleted T cells, or T cells provided the cDNA or gDNA that made up the material.

Authors' processing steps: Reference gene primer amplification in the assay estimated nucleated cell counts. Assay: immunoSEQ multiplex PCR; the TCRdb copy retains only in-frame clones and omits some. D and trimming come from the DNA, and the V and J calls and clone size come from that table. The data hold about 140,000 clones, with nearly 85% observed a single time. The source material was peripheral blood. The V gene is TRBV11-1, the J gene TRBJ2-7; TRBD1 matches 8 bases. This clonotype was obtained from a human donor in a cohort sampled during active COVID-19. CDR3 residues: CASSKDRVSYEQYF. The CDR3 coding sequence is TGTGCCAGCAGCAAGGACAGGGTAAGCTACGAGCAGTACTTC.